Below, 25 T cell receptor beta chains from the same sample are listed, as sequenced in a study of T cells in pancreatic ductal adenocarcinoma. Here immunoSEQ multiplex PCR was the method, and the copy in TCRdb shows in-frame clones only, minus some. The data contain roughly 31,000 clones, around 90% of them singletons. No neoadjuvant therapy was given to the selected pancreatic ductal adenocarcinoma patients before their surgery. Sample: PBMCs. The receptors come from a human donor with pancreatic ductal adenocarcinoma.

V is TRBV7-8 and J is TRBJ2-3; 7 bases map to TRBD1. Germline V gene lookup returns CDR1 SGHVS and CDR2 FQNEAQ. V gave up 5 bases and J gave up 2 bases; unmatched junction bases: 7. The CDR3 has 15 residues. This chain's CDR3 is CASSGRDSITDTQYF. The CDR3 DNA sequence: TGTGCCAGCAGCGGACGGGACAGTATCACAGATACGCAGTATTTT. The complete variable domain, with remaining parts taken from reference TRBV7-8 and TRBJ2-3, reads GAGVSQSPRYKVAKRGQDVALRCDPISGHVSLFWYQQALGQGPEFLTYFQNEAQLDKSGLPSDRFFAERPEGSVSTLKIQRTQQEDSAVYLCASSGRDSITDTQYFGPGTRLTVL.

The chain links TRBV4-1 to TRBJ2-7; 7 nucleotides match TRBD2. The CDR3 covers 17 residues. V lost 1 base to trimming and J lost 4 bases; unmatched junction nucleotides: 13. The germline V gene has CDR1 MGHRA and CDR2 YSYEKL. CDR3 bases: TGCGCCAGCAGCCAAGTATCGCTGGGCGGGAGTTCTTACGAGCAGTACTTC. This encodes CASSQVSLGGSSYEQYF.

The DNA for the CDR3 is TGTGCCTGGTATACTTCGCCCCGGGCTTTCTTT. Translation: CAWYTSPRAFF. The chain uses TRBV30 and TRBJ1-1; the D is unclear. The CDR3 length is 11 residues. Germline values: CDR1 GTSNPN, CDR2 SVGIG (reference sequence). Trimming shortened V by 5 bases and J by 11 bases, and 15 bases separated the two germline ends.

V gene TRBV27 combines with J gene TRBJ2-3; D might be TRBD2 (5 bases). Germline CDR1 is MNHEY and CDR2 is SMNVEV (reference sequence). The V end was cut by 5 bases, the J end by 7 bases, with 10 bases between. The CDR3 spans 12 residues. CDR3 loop: CASSTGLYTQYF. The CDR3 DNA reads as TGTGCCAGCAGTACCGGACTTTATACGCAGTATTTT.

This clone was counted a few times. The chain couples TRBV5-6 to TRBJ1-3; D ambiguous. Trimming left V 1 base short and J 1 base short, with 6 bases between. The V gene's germline CDR1 is SGHDT and CDR2 YYEEEE. This CDR3 comprises 14 residues. The CDR3 spells CASSLTMSGNTIYF. CDR3 nucleotide sequence: TGTGCCAGCAGCTTGACGATGTCTGGAAACACCATATATTTT.

V and J are TRBV7-2 and TRBJ1-4; D unresolved. The germline V gene encodes CDR1 SGHTA and CDR2 FQGNSA. This CDR3 region has 14 residues. V lost 5 bases and J 7 bases, leaving 14 bases between the germline ends. This CDR3 reads CASSHVRFGEKLFF. The CDR3, as DNA: TGTGCCAGCAGCCACGTCAGGTTTGGTGAAAAACTGTTTTTT.

The chain employs TRBV14 and TRBJ1-5, with TRBD1 as a possible D gene (6 bases). The ends were cut back, 0 bases at V and 0 bases at J, with 15 bases in the middle. Germline V CDR1 and CDR2: SGHDN, FVKESK. This CDR3 contains 18 residues. CDR3 sequence: CASSQDRTGTYSNQPQHF. The CDR3 bases are TGTGCCAGCAGCCAAGACCGAACAGGGACTTATAGCAATCAGCCCCAGCATTTT. The complete variable domain, with remaining parts taken from reference TRBV14 and TRBJ1-5, reads EAGVTQFPSHSVIEKGQTVTLRCDPISGHDNLYWYRRVMGKEIKFLLHFVKESKQDESGMPNNRFLAERTGGTYSTLKVQPAELEDSGVYFCASSQDRTGTYSNQPQHFGDGTRLSIL.

The V gene is TRBV7-9, the J gene TRBJ2-5; 8 bases line up with TRBD2. The CDR3 is 17 residues long. Trimming removed 3 bases from V and 5 bases from J; junction bases left unmatched: 14. Germline CDR1 is SEHNR and CDR2 is FQNEAQ (reference sequence). CDR3 loop: CASSFYRGAGVPETQYF. The CDR3 DNA is TGTGCCAGCAGCTTTTACCGTGGAGCGGGAGTTCCGGAGACCCAGTACTTC.

This chain connects TRBV19 to TRBJ1-2; the D is unclear. V lost 3 bases to trimming and J lost 1 base, with 6 bases between them. Germline V CDR1 and CDR2: LNHDA, SQIVND (reference sequence). CDR3 size: 13 residues. In nucleotides, the CDR3 is TGTGCCAGTAGTATTGACATTAACTATGGCTACACCTTC. As protein: CASSIDINYGYTF.

The gene calls are TRBV5-6 and TRBJ2-2; D gene unclear. Germline V CDR1 and CDR2: SGHDT, YYEEEE. This CDR3 is built from 14 residues. V was trimmed by 1 base and J by 5 bases, leaving 9 bases between them. CDR3 region: CASSLFTRTGELFF. The CDR3 DNA sequence: TGTGCCAGCAGCTTGTTTACGCGGACCGGGGAGCTGTTTTTT.

This clone was counted a single time. The chain uses TRBV29-1 and TRBJ2-5; 9 bases fit TRBD1. Trimming took 2 bases from V and 2 from J; bases not matched to a gene: 6. The length of the CDR3 is 15 residues. The germline V gene encodes CDR1 SQVTM and CDR2 ANQGSEA. The CDR3: CSVEHRDRAQETQYF. The CDR3 DNA reads as TGCAGCGTTGAACACCGGGACAGGGCACAAGAGACCCAGTACTTC.

The chain couples TRBV5-5 to TRBJ1-5; 9 nucleotides agree with TRBD1. With V trimmed by 4 bases and J by 3 bases, 5 bases remained unmatched. The CDR3 length is 15 residues. Germline CDR1 reads SGHKS; CDR2 reads YYEKEE (reference sequence). CDR3: CASSPGQGLNQPQHF. The CDR3 DNA reads TGTGCCAGCAGCCCAGGACAGGGGCTCAATCAGCCCCAGCATTTT.

J is TRBJ1-1 and V is TRBV10-3; D possibly corresponds to TRBD1 (6 bases). Trimming stripped 10 bases from V and 1 base from J, with 10 bases between. This CDR3 spans 12 amino acids. Looked up from germline, CDR1 is ENHRY and CDR2 is SYGVKD. CDR3 nucleotides: TGTGCCACGGGACACCGGAACACTGAAGCTTTCTTT. Translating it yields CATGHRNTEAFF.

The J gene is TRBJ1-4, the V gene TRBV7-4; possibly TRBD1 for D (6 bases). Germline assignment: CDR1 SGHVT and CDR2 SQSDAQ. V was cut by 5 bases and J by 7 bases, with 17 bases left in between. CDR3 size: 15 residues. CDR3 nucleotides: TGTGCCAGCAGCCTATCACAGGGTGGCAGTGAAAAACTGTTTTTT. It yields the protein CASSLSQGGSEKLFF.

The chain uses TRBV5-1 and TRBJ1-1; D is uncertain. V was shortened by 2 bases and J by 5 bases, with 10 bases between the two germline ends. The germline V gene has CDR1 SGHRS and CDR2 YFSETQ. There are 13 residues in the CDR3. For the CDR3, the DNA is TGCGCCAGCAGCTTTTGGGGAGGGACTGAAGCTTTCTTT. It encodes CASSFWGGTEAFF. The variable domain in full, completed from reference TRBV5-1 and TRBJ1-1, reads KAGVTQTPRYLIKTRGQQVTLSCSPISGHRSVSWYQQTPGQGLQFLFEYFSETQRNKGNFPGRFSGRQFSNSRSEMNVSTLELGDSALYLCASSFWGGTEAFFGQGTRLTVV.

This clone appeared a few times. This chain connects TRBV19 to TRBJ1-1, with TRBD1 matching over 9 bases. Germline assignment: CDR1 LNHDA and CDR2 SQIVND (reference sequence). Losses at the gene ends were 8 bases for V and 5 bases for J; bases not matched to a gene: 9. This CDR3 comprises 14 residues. The CDR3: CASGPTGGRTEAFF. The CDR3 DNA is TGTGCCAGTGGCCCGACAGGGGGTCGGACTGAAGCTTTCTTT.

The chain is built from TRBV11-3 and TRBJ2-7; 8 nucleotides align to TRBD2. Germline V gene sequence: CDR1 SGHNT, CDR2 YENEEA. This CDR3 has 15 residues. Losses at the gene ends were 3 bases for V and 8 bases for J; bases not matched to a gene: 12. The CDR3 here is CASSLGGVAGRQQYF. The CDR3 nucleotides read TGTGCCAGCAGCTTGGGGGGAGTAGCGGGAAGACAGCAGTACTTC.

This chain connects TRBV5-1 to TRBJ1-1; a possible D gene is TRBD1 (5 bases). CDR3 length equals 15 residues. With 4 bases removed from V and 4 bases from J, the gap between germline ends came to 17 bases. Germline loops: CDR1 SGHRS, CDR2 YFSETQ. The CDR3 nucleotides read TGCGCCAGCAGCCGTGTAGGGGACGGGGGCACTGAAGCTTTCTTT. This gives the protein CASSRVGDGGTEAFF.

The CDR3 nucleotides read TGTGCCAGCAGCTTAGACTACGACACCTATGGCTACACCTTC. Translation gives CASSLDYDTYGYTF. The J gene is TRBJ1-2, the V gene TRBV7-9; D is ambiguous. Trimming cost V 1 base and J 4 bases, with 10 bases left between them. This CDR3 has 14 residues. From germline, CDR1 is SEHNR and CDR2 FQNEAQ (reference sequence).

This chain joins TRBV29-1 and TRBJ2-7; TRBD2 agrees at 9 bases. Germline V lookup: CDR1 SQVTM, CDR2 ANQGSEA. The length of the CDR3 is 11 residues. V was clipped by 6 bases and J by 6 bases; unmatched bases: 3. The DNA of the CDR3 is TGCAGCGTCGCGGGGGGGCCCGAGCAGTACTTC. Protein product: CSVAGGPEQYF.

The gene calls are TRBV4-3 and TRBJ2-3, with TRBD2 matching 12 bases. V dropped 4 bases and J dropped 7; count of bases not matched to a gene: 6. This CDR3 contains 15 residues. Germline CDR1 reads LGHNA; CDR2 reads YSLEER. CDR3 amino acids: CASSRLAGDLNTQYF. The CDR3 bases are TGCGCCAGCAGCCGACTAGCGGGAGACCTCAATACGCAGTATTTT.

This clone was observed a few times. This rearrangement joins TRBV20-1 to TRBJ1-2; the D is unclear. The germline CDR1 and CDR2 sequences are DFQATT and SNEGSKA (reference sequence). The CDR3 runs 11 residues. The ends were cut back, 3 bases at V and 5 bases at J, with 7 bases in the middle. Here the CDR3 reads CSARGKYGYTF. Written as DNA, the CDR3 is TGCAGTGCTAGGGGGAAATATGGCTACACCTTC.

The chain joins TRBV5-1 to TRBJ1-1, with 7 bases lining up with TRBD1. CDR1 is SGHRS, CDR2 YFSETQ, per germline. J was trimmed by 1 base and V by 2 bases; bases with no gene match: 5. This CDR3 has 15 amino acids. This CDR3 reads CASSFQGVGNTEAFF. The CDR3 nucleotides are TGCGCCAGCAGCTTCCAGGGGGTGGGGAACACTGAAGCTTTCTTT.

This chain uses TRBV5-4 with TRBJ2-7; D may be TRBD1 (5 bases). Trimming took off 4 bases at V and 3 bases at J, with 20 bases between the two ends. Looked up from germline, CDR1 is SGHNT and CDR2 is YYREEE (reference sequence). The CDR3 is 16 residues long. The CDR3: CASSGARAGGYYEQYF. CDR3 DNA: TGTGCCAGCAGCGGTGCCAGGGCCGGTGGGTACTACGAGCAGTACTTC.

This chain connects TRBV28 to TRBJ1-1; tentative D call: TRBD1 (5 bases). Between the trimmed V and J ends, which lost 2 bases and 0 bases, there was a span of 13 bases. The CDR3 runs to 16 residues. Per germline, CDR1 MDHEN and CDR2 SYDVKM. The CDR3 DNA follows: TGTGCCAGCAGTTTAGACACAGGACTGCTGAACACTGAAGCTTTCTTT. This encodes CASSLDTGLLNTEAFF. Supplemented by reference TRBV28 and TRBJ1-1, the full variable domain reads DVKVTQSSRYLVKRTGEKVFLECVQDMDHENMFWYRQDPGLGLRLIYFSYDVKMKEKGDIPEGYSVSREKKERFSLILESASTNQTSMYLCASSLDTGLLNTEAFFGQGTRLTVV.